This T cell receptor beta chain was sequenced for a study of T cell responses to AZD1222 COVID-19 vaccine. Study-level information: Pooled samples include second doses given at about 4 or 12 weeks.

Here immunoSEQ multiplex PCR was the method, and the copy in TCRdb shows in-frame clones only, minus some. Seen here are over 95,000 clones, around nine tenths observed once, and the top ten hold 9.5% to 15%. Study results and caveats: White British ancestry dominated among donors, who included more females, and clonal diversity was possibly underestimated. Only six AZD1222 recipients tested seropositive at baseline.

Concerning this clone itself: Its antigen is still unknown.

This receptor was taken from an adult in good health. This specimen consisted of peripheral blood, obtained on day 0 of AZD1222 vaccination.

The CDR3 spells CASSWGGSWNEQFF. In DNA, the CDR3 is TGTGCCAGCAGTTGGGGCGGGAGTTGGAATGAGCAGTTCTTC. The J gene is TRBJ2-1, the V gene TRBV28; 7 nucleotides line up with TRBD2. Germline loops: CDR1 MDHEN, CDR2 SYDVKM. J gave up 7 bases and V 4 bases, and 7 bases lay outside the gene matches. The CDR3 is 14 residues long.